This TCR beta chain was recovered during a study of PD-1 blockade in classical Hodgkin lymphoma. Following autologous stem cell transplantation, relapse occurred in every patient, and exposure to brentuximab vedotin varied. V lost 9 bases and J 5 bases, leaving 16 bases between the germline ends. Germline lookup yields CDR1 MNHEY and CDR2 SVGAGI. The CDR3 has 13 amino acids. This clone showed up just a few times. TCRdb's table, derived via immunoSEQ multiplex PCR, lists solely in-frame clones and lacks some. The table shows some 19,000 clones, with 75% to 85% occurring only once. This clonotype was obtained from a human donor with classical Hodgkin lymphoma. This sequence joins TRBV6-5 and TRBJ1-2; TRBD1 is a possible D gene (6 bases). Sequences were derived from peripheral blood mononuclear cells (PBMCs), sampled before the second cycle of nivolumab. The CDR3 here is CASYGGGPYGYTF. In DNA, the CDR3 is TGTGCCAGTTATGGCGGGGGGCCGTATGGCTACACCTTC.